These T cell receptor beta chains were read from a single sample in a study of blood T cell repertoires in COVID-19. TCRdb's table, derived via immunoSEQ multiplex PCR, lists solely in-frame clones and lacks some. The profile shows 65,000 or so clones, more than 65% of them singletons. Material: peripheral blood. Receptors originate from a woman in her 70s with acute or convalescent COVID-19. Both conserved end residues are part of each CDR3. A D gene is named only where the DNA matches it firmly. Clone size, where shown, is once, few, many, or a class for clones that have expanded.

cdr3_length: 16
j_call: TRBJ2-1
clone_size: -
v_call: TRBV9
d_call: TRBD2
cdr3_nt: TGTGCCAGCAGCTTCGGGACTAGCGGGGGGATAGGTGAGCAGTTCTTC
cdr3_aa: CASSFGTSGGIGEQFF

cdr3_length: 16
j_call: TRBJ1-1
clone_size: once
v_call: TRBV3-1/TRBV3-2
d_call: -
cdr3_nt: TGTGCCAGCAGCCAAGATCCCCAGGGAAGGAACACTGAAGCTTTCTTT
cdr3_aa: CASSQDPQGRNTEAFF

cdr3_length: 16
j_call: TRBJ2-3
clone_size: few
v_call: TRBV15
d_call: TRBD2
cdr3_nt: TGTGCCACCAGCAGAGTTAGCGGGGGGGGCACAGATACGCAGTATTTT
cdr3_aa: CATSRVSGGGTDTQYF

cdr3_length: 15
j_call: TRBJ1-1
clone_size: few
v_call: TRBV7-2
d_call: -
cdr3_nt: TGTGCCAGCAGCCCCCGGCAGGGAGGGAACACTGAAGCTTTCTTT
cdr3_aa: CASSPRQGGNTEAFF

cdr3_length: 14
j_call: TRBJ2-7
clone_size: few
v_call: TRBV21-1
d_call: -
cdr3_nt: TGTGCCAGCAGGAACAGGGGTTCGGTCTACGAGCAGTACTTC
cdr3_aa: CASRNRGSVYEQYF

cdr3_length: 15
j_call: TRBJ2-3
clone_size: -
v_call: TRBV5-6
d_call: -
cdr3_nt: TGTGCCAGCAGCTTGTCTTGGACAGCATCAGATACGCAGTATTTT
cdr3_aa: CASSLSWTASDTQYF

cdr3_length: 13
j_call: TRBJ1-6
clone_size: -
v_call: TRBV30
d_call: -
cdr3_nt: TGTGCCTGGAACGAACAACACAATTCACCCCTCCACTTT
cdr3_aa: CAWNEQHNSPLHF

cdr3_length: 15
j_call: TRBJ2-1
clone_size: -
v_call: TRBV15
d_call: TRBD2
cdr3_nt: TGTGCCACCAGCCTAACTAGCGGGAGGGCCCATGAGCAGTTCTTC
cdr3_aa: CATSLTSGRAHEQFF

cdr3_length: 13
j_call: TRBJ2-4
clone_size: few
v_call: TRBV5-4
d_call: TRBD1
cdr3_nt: TGTGCCAGCAGCATCGACAGGGGGGATGTTCAGTACTTC
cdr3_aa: CASSIDRGDVQYF

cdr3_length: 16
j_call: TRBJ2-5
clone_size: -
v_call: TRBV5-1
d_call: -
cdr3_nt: TGCGCCAGCAGCTTGGGGCTAGAAACGACTCAAGAGACCCAGTACTTC
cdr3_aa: CASSLGLETTQETQYF

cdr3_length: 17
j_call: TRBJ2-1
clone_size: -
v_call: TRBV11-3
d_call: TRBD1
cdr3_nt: TGTGCCAGCAGCTTACGAATCAAGGGGACAGGGGTCAATGAGCAGTTCTTC
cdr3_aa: CASSLRIKGTGVNEQFF

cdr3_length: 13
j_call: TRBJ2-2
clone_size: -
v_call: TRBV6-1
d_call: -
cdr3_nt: TGTGCCAGCAGTGAAATTCTCCCCGGGGAGCTGTTTTTT
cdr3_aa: CASSEILPGELFF

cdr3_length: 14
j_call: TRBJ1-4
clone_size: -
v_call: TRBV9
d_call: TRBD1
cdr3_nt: TGTGCCAGCACCCCTGGGACAGCAGATGAAAAACTGTTTTTT
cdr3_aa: CASTPGTADEKLFF

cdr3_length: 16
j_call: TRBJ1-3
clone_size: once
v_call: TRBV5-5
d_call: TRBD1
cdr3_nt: TGTGCCAGCAGCGTTGACAGGGATTTCACCCTAAACACCATATATTTT
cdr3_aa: CASSVDRDFTLNTIYF

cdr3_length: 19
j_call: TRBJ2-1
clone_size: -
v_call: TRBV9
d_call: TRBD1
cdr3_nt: TGTGCCAGCAGCGTAGCCACCACGACAGGGTCACCTGAAGGGAATGAGCAGTTCTTC
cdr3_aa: CASSVATTTGSPEGNEQFF

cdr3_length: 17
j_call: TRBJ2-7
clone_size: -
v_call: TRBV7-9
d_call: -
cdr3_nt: TGTGCCAGCAGCGGCCCCGGGTCCCCCTCCAGCTCCTACGAGCAGTACTTC
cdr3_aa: CASSGPGSPSSSYEQYF

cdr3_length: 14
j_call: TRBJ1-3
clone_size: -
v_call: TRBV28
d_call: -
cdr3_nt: TGTGCCAGCCGGACACCCAACTCTGGAAACACCATATATTTT
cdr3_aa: CASRTPNSGNTIYF

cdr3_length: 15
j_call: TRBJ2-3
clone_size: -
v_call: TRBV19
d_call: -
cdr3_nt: TGTGCCAGTAGTATACGAGCGTCACTGACAGATACGCAGTATTTT
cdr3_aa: CASSIRASLTDTQYF

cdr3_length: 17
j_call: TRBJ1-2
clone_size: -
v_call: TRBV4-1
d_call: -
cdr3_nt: TGCGCCAGCAGCCCATTCGCGGACAGCGGCTTCCCAGATGGCTACACCTTC
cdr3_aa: CASSPFADSGFPDGYTF

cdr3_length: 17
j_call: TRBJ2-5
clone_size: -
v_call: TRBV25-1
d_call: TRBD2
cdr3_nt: TGTGCCAGCAGTCCGGCTAGCGGGGGCCCCCGTCAAGAGACCCAGTACTTC
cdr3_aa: CASSPASGGPRQETQYF

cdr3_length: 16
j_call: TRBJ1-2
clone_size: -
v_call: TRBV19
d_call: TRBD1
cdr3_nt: TGTGCCAGTAGTACGTACTTTCGGGGACAGAGCTATGGCTACACCTTC
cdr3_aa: CASSTYFRGQSYGYTF

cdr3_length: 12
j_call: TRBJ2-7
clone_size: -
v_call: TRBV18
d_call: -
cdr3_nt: TGTGCCAGCTCACCAGGTCGGGACGAGCAGTACTTC
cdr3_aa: CASSPGRDEQYF

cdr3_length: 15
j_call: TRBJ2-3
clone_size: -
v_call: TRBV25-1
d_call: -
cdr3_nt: TGTGCCAGCAGTGAAACGGGCGGGTTCACAGATACGCAGTATTTT
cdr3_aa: CASSETGGFTDTQYF

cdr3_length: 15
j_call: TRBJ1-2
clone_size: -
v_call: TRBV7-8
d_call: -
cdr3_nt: TGTGCCAGCAGCGCCGGGACTCTTATTAACTATGGCTACACCTTC
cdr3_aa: CASSAGTLINYGYTF

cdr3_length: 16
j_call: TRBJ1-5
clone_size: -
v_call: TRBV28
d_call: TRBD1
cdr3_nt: TGTGCCAGCAGTTTTCTAGGGACAGGGATAAGTCAGCCCCAGCATTTT
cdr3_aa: CASSFLGTGISQPQHF

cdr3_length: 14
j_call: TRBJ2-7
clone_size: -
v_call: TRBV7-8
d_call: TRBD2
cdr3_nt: TGTGCCACCCACCGGGGGACTAGCGGATACGAGCAGTACTTC
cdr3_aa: CATHRGTSGYEQYF

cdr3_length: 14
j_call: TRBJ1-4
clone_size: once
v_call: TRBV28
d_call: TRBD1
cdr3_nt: TGTGCCGGGGGCAAGGACAGGAAAAATGAAAAACTGTTTTTT
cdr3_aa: CAGGKDRKNEKLFF

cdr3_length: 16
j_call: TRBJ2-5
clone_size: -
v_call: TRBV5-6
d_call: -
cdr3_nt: TGTGCCAGCAGCAAGACGCTCGACAGCCTCAAAGAGACCCAGTACTTC
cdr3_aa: CASSKTLDSLKETQYF

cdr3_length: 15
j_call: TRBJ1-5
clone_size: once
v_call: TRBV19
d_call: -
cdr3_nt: TGTGCCAGTAGTTTGGGGGCAAGGAGCAATCAGCCCCAGCATTTT
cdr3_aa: CASSLGARSNQPQHF

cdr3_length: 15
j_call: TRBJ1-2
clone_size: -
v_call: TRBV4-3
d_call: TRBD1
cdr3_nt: TGCGCCAGCAGCCTTGGGACAGGGGAAAACTATGGCTACACCTTC
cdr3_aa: CASSLGTGENYGYTF

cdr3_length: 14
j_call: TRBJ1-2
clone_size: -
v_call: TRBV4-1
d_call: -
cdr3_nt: TGCGCCAGCAGCCAAGTAGGAGGTAACTATGGCTACACCTTC
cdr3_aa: CASSQVGGNYGYTF

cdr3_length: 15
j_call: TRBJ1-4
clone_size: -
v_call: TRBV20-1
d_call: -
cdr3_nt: TGCAGTGCTAGTCGGGGAGGGGGGGCTGTTGAAAAACTGTTTTTT
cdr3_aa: CSASRGGGAVEKLFF

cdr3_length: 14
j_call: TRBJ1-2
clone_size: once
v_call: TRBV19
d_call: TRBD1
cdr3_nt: TGTGCCAGTAGTAAACAGGGGGTTTCCGATGGCTACACCTTC
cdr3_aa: CASSKQGVSDGYTF

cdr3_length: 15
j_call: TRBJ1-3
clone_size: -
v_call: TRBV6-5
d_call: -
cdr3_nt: TGTGCCAGCGGACGACAGACAGCCTCTGGAAACACCATATATTTT
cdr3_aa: CASGRQTASGNTIYF

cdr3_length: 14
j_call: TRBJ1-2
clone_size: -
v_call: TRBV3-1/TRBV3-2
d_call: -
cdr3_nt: TGTGCCAGCAGCCAAGATGCGGGTAACTATGGCTACACCTTC
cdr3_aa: CASSQDAGNYGYTF

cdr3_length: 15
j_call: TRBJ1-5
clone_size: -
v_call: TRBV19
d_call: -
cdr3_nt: TGTGCCAGTAGTATTATACAGGATAGCAATCAGCCCCAGCATTTT
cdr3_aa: CASSIIQDSNQPQHF

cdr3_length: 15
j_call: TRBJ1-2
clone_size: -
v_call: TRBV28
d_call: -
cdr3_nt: TGTGCCAGCAGTCTATACAACCAGGGCGGCTATGGCTACACCTTC
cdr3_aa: CASSLYNQGGYGYTF

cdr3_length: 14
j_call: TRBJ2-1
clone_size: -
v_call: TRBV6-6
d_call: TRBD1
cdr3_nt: TGTGCCAGCACTGCCCGGACAGGGGGCAATGAGCAGTTCTTC
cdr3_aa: CASTARTGGNEQFF

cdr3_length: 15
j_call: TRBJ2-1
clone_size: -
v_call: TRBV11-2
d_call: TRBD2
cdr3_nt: TGTGCCAGCAGCCTTGGGACTAGCGGTCTCAATGAGCAGTTCTTC
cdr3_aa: CASSLGTSGLNEQFF

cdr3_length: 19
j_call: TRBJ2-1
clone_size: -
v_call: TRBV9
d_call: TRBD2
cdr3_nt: TGTGCCAGCAGCGTAGCTACCGGGGGGGTTCCCCTCTCCTACAATGAGCAGTTCTTC
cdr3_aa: CASSVATGGVPLSYNEQFF

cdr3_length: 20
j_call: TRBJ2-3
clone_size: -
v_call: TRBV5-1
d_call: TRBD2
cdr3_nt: TGCGCCAGCAGCTTGGAACTAGCGGGAGACCTTCAATCTAGCACAGATACGCAGTATTTT
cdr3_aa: CASSLELAGDLQSSTDTQYF

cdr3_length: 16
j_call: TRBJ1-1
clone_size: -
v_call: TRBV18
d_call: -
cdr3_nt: TGTGCCAGCTCACCACCTATGGAGGGAAGAAACACTGAAGCTTTCTTT
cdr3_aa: CASSPPMEGRNTEAFF

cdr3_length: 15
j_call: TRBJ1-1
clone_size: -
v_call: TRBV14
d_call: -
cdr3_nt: TGTGCCAGCAGCCAGAGGACAGTCATGAACACTGAAGCTTTCTTT
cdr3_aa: CASSQRTVMNTEAFF

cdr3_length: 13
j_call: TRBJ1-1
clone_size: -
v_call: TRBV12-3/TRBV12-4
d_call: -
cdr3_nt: TGTGCCAGCAGTCCGGCCGGAGGGGTTGAAGCTTTCTTT
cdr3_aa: CASSPAGGVEAFF

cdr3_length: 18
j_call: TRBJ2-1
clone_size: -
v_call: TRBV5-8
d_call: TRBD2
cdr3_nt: TGTGCCAGCAGCTTGGCCAGGGCTAGCGGGAGCATTTGGAATGAGCAGTTCTTC
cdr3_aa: CASSLARASGSIWNEQFF

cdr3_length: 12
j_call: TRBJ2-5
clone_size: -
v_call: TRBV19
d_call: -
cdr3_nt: TGTGCCAGTACAGGGGACCAAGAGACCCAGTACTTC
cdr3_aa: CASTGDQETQYF

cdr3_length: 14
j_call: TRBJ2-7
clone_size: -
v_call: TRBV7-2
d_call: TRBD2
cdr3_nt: TGTGCCAGCACCAGGACTAGCGGGCGCTACGAGCAGTACTTC
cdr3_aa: CASTRTSGRYEQYF